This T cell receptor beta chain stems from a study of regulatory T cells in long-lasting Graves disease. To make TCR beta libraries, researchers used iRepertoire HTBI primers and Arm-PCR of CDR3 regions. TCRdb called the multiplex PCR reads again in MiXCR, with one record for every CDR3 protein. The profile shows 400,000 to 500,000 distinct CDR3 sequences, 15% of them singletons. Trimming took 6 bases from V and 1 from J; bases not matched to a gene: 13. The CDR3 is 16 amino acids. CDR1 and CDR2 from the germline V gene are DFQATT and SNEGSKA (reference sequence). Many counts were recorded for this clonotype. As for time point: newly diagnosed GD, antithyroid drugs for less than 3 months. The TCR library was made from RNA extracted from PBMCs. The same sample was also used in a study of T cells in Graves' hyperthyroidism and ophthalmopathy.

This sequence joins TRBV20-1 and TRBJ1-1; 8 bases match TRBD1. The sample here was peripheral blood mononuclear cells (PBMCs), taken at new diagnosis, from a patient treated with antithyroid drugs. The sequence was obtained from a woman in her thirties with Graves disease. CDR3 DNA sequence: TGCAGTGCCAGGCCAGGGGGCCCCAAGGCGAACACTGAAGCTTTCTTT. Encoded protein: CSARPGGPKANTEAFF.